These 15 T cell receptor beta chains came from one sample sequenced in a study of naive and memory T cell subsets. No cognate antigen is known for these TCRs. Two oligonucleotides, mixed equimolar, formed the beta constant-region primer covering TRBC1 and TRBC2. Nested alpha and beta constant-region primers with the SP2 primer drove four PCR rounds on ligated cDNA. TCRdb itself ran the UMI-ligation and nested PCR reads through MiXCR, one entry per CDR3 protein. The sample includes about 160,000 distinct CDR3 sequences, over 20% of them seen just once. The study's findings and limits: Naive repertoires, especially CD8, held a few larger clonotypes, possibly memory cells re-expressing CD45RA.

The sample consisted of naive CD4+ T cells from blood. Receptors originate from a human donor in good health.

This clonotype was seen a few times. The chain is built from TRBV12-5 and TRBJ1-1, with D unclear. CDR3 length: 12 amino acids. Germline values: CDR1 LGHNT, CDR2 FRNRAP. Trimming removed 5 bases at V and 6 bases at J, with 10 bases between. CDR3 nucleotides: TGTGCTAGTGGTGCTGCTTTGCCTGAAGCTTTCTTT. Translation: CASGAALPEAFF.

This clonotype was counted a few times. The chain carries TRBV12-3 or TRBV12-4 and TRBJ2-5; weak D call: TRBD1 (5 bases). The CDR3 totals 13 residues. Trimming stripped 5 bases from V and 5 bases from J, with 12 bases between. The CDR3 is CASSKDTSETQYF. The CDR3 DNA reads TGTGCCAGCAGTAAGGACACTTCGGAGACCCAGTACTTC.

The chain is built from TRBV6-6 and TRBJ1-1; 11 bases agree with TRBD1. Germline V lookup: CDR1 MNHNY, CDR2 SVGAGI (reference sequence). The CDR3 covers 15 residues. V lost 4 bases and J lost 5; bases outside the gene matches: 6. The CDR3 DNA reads TGTGCCAGCAGTTTTAGGACAGGGGGCACTACTGAAGCTTTCTTT. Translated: CASSFRTGGTTEAFF.

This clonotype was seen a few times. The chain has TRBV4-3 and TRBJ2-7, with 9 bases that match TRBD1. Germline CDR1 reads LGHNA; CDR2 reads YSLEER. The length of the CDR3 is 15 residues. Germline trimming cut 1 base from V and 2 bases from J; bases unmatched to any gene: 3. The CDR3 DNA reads TGCGCCAGCAGCCAAGCCGGGACAGGGACCTACGAGCAGTACTTC. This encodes CASSQAGTGTYEQYF.

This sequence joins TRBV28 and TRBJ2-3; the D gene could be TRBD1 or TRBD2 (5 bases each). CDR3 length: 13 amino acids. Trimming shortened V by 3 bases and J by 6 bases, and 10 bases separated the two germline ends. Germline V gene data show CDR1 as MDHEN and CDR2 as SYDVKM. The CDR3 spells CASSFLGVDTQYF. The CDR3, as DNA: TGTGCCAGCAGTTTCCTGGGGGTCGATACGCAGTATTTT.

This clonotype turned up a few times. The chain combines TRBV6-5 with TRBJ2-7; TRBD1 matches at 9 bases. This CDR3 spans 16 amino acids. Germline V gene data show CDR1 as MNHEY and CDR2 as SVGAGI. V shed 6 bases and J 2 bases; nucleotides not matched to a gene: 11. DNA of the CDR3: TGTGCCAGCAGCTCCCGGGGACAGGGCCTCGCCTACGAGCAGTACTTC. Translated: CASSSRGQGLAYEQYF.

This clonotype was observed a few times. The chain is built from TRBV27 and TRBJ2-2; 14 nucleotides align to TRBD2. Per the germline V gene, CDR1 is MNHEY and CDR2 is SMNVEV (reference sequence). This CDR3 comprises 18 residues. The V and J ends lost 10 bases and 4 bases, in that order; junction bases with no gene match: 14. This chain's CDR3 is CATSRGGLAGVGTGELFF. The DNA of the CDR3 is TGTGCCACCAGCAGGGGGGGACTAGCGGGAGTGGGCACCGGGGAGCTGTTTTTT.

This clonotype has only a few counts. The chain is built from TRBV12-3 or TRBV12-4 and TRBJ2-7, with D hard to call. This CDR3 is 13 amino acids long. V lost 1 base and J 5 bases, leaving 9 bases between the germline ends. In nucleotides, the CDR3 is TGTGCCAGCAGTTTAGTTGAAGGGAACGAGCAGTACTTC. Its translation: CASSLVEGNEQYF.

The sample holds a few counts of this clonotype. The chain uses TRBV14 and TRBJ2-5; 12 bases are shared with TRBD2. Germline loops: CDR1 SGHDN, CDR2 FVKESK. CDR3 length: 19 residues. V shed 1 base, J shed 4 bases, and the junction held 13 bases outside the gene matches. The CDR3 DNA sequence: TGTGCCAGCAGCCAAGTGTCAGACAGACTAGCGGGAGCTTCAGAGACCCAGTACTTC. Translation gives CASSQVSDRLAGASETQYF.

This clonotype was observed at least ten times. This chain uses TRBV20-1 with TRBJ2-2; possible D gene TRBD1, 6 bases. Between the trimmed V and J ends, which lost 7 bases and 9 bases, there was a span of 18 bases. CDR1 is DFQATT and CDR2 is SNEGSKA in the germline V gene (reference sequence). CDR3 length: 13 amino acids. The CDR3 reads CSVVRPRGRELFF. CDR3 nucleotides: TGCAGTGTAGTCCGGCCCAGGGGCCGGGAGCTGTTTTTT.

The CDR3 region is CASTGGALQPQHF. DNA of the CDR3: TGTGCCAGCACCGGGGGGGCTCTTCAGCCCCAGCATTTT. This chain joins TRBV6-5 and TRBJ1-5; tentative D call: TRBD1 (6 bases). The CDR3 consists of 13 residues. Trimming cost V 7 bases and J 6 bases, with 13 bases left between them. CDR1 and CDR2 from the germline V gene are MNHEY and SVGAGI.

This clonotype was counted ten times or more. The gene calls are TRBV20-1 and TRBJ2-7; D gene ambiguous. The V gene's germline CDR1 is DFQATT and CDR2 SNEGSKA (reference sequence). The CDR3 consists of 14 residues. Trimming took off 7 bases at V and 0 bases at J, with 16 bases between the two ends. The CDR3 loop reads CSGRGAQSSYEQYF. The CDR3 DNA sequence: TGCAGTGGCCGAGGCGCCCAAAGCTCCTACGAGCAGTACTTC.

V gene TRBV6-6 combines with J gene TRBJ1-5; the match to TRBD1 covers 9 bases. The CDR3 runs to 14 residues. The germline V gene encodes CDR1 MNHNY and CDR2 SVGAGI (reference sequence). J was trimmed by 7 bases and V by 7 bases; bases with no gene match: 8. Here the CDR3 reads CASNTGGAGQPQHF. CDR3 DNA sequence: TGTGCCAGCAATACAGGGGGCGCGGGGCAGCCCCAGCATTTT.

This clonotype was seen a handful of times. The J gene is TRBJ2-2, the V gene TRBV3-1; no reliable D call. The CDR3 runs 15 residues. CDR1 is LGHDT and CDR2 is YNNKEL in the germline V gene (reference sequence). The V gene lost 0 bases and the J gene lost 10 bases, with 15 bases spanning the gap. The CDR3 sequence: CASSQEFPERVELFF. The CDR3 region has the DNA TGTGCCAGCAGCCAAGAGTTTCCAGAAAGAGTGGAGCTGTTTTTT.

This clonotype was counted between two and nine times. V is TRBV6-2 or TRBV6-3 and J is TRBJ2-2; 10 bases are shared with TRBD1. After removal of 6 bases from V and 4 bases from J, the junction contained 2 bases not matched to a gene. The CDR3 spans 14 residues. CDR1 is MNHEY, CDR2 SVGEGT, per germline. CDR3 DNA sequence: TGTGCCAGCAGGGGGACAGGGGTCACCGGGGAGCTGTTTTTT. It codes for CASRGTGVTGELFF.